This T cell receptor beta chain was identified in a study of Tregs in tolerant kidney transplant recipients. Trimming shortened V by 3 bases and J by 3 bases, and 8 bases separated the two germline ends. Germline CDR1 reads SEHNR; CDR2 reads FQNEAQ (reference sequence). This CDR3 contains 14 residues. Some clones are missing from TCRdb's copy, which holds only in-frame ones; the method was immunoSEQ multiplex PCR. Its listing shows some 29,000 clones. The nonmyeloablative bone marrow transplants came from related graft donors, with transient mixed chimerism. Unstimulated Tregs (CD4+CD25+CD127-) and CD4+CD25- non-Tregs were sorted from PBMCs. For this clone: The CDR3 end is not reached by the read, which stops 3 residues before it; the germline J gene fills it in.

The input for sequencing was CD4+ T cells from blood (PBMCs), taken 24 months after the transplant. This sequence joins TRBV7-9 and TRBJ1-4; D not certain. The TCR sequence derives from a human patient who received a combined kidney and bone marrow transplant. Some of the T cells may derive from the graft donor. The sequenced CDR3 bases are TGTGCCAGCAGCTTCTATGAAGCTAATGAAAAA. Residues: CASSFYEANEK. The entire CDR3 sequence reads CASSFYEANEKLFF.